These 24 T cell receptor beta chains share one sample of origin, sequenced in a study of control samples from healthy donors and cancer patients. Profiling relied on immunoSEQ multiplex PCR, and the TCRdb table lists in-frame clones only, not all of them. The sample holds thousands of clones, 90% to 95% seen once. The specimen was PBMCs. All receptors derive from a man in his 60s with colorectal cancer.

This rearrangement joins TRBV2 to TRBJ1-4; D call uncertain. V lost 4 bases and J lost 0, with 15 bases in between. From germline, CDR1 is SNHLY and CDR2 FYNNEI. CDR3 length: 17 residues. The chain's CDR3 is CASSVRLPGATNEKLFF. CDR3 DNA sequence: TGTGCCAGCAGTGTAAGACTTCCCGGTGCAACTAATGAAAAACTGTTTTTT. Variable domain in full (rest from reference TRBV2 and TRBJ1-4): EPEVTQTPSHQVTQMGQEVILRCVPISNHLYFYWYRQILGQKVEFLVSFYNNEISEKSEIFDDQFSVERPDGSNFTLKIRSTKLEDSAMYFCASSVRLPGATNEKLFFGSGTQLSVL.

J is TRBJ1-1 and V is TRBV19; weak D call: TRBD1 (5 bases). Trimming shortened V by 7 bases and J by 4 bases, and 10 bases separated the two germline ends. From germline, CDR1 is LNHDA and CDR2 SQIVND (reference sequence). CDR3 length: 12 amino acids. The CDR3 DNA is TGTGCCAGTATCAAGGGGTTCACTGAAGCTTTCTTT. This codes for CASIKGFTEAFF.

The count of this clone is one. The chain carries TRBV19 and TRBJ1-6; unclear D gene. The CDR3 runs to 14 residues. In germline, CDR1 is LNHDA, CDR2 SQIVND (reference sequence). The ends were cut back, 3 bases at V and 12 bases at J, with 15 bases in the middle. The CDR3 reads CASSMGGRLGPLHF. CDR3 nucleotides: TGTGCCAGTAGTATGGGTGGCCGGCTGGGACCCCTCCACTTT.

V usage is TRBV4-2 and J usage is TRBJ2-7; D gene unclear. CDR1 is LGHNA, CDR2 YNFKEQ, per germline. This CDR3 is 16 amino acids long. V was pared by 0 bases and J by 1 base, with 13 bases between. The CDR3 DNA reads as TGTGCCAGCAGCCAAGATCTTTTAGACCGGTCCTACGAGCAGTACTTC. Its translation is CASSQDLLDRSYEQYF.

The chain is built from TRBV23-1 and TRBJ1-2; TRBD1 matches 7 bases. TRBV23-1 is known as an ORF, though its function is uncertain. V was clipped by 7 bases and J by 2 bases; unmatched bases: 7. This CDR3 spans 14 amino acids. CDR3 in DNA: TGCGCCAGCAAGGTACAGGGGACCAACTATGGCTACACCTTC. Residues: CASKVQGTNYGYTF.

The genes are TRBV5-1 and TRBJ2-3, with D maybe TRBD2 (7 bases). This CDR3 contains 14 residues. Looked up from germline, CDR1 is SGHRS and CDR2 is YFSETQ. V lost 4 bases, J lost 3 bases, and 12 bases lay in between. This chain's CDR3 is CASSGGALTDTQYF. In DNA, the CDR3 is TGCGCCAGCAGCGGGGGGGCATTGACAGATACGCAGTATTTT.

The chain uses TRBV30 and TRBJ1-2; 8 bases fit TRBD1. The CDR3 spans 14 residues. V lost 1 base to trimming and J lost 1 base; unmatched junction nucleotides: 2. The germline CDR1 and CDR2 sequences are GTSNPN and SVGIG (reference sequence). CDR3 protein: CAWSGDRGNYGYTF. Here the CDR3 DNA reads TGTGCCTGGAGTGGAGACAGGGGTAACTATGGCTACACCTTC.

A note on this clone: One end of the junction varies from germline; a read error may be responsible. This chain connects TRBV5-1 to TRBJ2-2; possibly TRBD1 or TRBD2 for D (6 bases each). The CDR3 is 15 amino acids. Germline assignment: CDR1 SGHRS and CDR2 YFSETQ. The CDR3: CASSLWGANTGELFF. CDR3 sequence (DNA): TGCGCCAGCAGTCTCTGGGGGGCGAATACCGGGGAGCTGTTTTTT.

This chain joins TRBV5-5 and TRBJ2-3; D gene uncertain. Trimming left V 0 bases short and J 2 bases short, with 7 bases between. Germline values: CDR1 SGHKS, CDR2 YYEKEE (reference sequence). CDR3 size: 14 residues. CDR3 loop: CASSLVGNTDTQYF. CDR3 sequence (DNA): TGTGCCAGCAGCTTGGTAGGGAACACAGATACGCAGTATTTT.

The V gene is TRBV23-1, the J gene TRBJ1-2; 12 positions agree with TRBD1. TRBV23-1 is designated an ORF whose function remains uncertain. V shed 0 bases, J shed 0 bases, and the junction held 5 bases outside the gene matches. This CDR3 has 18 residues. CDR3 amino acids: CASSQSGDRGRPNYGYTF. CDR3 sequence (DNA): TGCGCCAGCAGTCAATCGGGGGACAGGGGGCGACCTAACTATGGCTACACCTTC.

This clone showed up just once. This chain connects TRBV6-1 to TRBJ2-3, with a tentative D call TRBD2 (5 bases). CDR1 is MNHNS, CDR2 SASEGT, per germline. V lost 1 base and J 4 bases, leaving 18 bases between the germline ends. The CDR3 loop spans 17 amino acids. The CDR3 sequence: CASSEVHGGFAPDTQYF. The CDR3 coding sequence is TGTGCCAGCAGTGAAGTACACGGCGGGTTTGCCCCAGATACGCAGTATTTT.

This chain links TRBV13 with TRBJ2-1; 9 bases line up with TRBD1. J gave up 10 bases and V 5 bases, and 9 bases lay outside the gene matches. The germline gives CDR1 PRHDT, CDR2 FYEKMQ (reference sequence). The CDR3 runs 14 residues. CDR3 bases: TGTGCCAGCAGCCCGGGACAGGGTCACAGGGAGCAGTTCTTC. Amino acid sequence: CASSPGQGHREQFF.

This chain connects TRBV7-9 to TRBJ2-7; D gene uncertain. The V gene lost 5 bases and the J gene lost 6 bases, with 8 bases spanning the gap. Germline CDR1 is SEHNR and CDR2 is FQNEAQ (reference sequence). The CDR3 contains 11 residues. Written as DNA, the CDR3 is TGTGCCAGCAGCCGCTGGGGCGAGCAGTACTTC. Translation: CASSRWGEQYF.

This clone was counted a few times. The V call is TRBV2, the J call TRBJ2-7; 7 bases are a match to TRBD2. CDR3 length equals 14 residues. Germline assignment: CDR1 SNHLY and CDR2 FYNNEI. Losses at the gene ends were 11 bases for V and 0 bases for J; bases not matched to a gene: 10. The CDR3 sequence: CASSRGDPSYEQYF. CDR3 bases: TGTGCCTCCTCCCGGGGGGACCCCTCCTACGAGCAGTACTTC.

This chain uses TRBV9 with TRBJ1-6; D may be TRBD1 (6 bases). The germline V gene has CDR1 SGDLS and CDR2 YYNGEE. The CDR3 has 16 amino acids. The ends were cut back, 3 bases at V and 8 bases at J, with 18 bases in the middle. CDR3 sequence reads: CASSATGQIGDSPLHF. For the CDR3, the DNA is TGTGCCAGCAGCGCGACTGGACAGATAGGAGATTCACCCCTCCACTTT.

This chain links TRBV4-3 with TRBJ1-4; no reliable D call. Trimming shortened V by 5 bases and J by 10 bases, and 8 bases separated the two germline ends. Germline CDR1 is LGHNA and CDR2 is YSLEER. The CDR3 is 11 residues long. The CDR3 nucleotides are TGCGCCAGCAGCTCTAAGGGAAAACTGTTTTTT. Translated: CASSSKGKLFF.

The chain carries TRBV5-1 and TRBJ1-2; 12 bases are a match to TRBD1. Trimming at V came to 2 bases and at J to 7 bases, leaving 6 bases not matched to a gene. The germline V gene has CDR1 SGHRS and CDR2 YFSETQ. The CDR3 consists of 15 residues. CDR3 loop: CASSLPGQGAVGYTF. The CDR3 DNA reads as TGCGCCAGCAGCTTACCGGGACAGGGGGCGGTTGGCTACACCTTC.

In DNA form, the CDR3 reads TGTGCCAGCACCCTTTCCCCCTTGGGCGACACTGAAGCTTTCTTT. This sequence encodes CASTLSPLGDTEAFF. The chain has TRBV7-2 and TRBJ1-1; D unclear. V lost 7 bases, J lost 3 bases, and 18 bases lay in between. The V gene's germline CDR1 is SGHTA and CDR2 FQGNSA. The CDR3 runs to 15 residues. The whole variable domain, filled in from reference TRBV7-2 and TRBJ1-1, reads GAGVSQSPSNKVTEKGKDVELRCDPISGHTALYWYRQSLGQGLEFLIYFQGNSAPDKSGLPSDRFSAERTGGSVSTLTIQRTQQEDSAVYLCASTLSPLGDTEAFFGQGTRLTVV.

The CDR3 spells CASSWTGGRSGANVLTF. The CDR3 nucleotides read TGTGCCAGTAGTTGGACAGGGGGTAGGTCTGGGGCCAACGTCCTGACTTTC. The genes are TRBV19 and TRBJ2-6; 10 bases fit TRBD1. The CDR3 loop spans 17 amino acids. Losses at the gene ends were 5 bases for V and 1 base for J; bases not matched to a gene: 5. Germline CDR1 LNHDA, CDR2 SQIVND (reference sequence).

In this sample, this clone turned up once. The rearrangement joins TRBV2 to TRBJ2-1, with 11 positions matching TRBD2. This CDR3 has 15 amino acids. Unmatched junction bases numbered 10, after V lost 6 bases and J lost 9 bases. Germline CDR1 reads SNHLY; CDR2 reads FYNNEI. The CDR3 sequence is CASRGSGGAGGEQFF. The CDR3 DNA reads TGTGCCAGCAGGGGTAGCGGGGGGGCCGGTGGTGAGCAGTTCTTC.

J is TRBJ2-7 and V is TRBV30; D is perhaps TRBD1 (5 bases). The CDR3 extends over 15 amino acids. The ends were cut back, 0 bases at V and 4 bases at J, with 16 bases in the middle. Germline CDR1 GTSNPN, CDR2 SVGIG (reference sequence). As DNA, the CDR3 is TGTGCCTGGAGTGTACCAGGACACTACCCATACGAGCAGTACTTC. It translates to CAWSVPGHYPYEQYF.

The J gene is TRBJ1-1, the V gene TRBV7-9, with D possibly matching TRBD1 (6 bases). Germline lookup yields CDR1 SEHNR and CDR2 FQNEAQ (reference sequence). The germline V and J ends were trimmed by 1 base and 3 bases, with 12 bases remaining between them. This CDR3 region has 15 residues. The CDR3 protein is CASSLVGRGDTEAFF. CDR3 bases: TGTGCCAGCAGCTTAGTGGGCAGGGGAGACACTGAAGCTTTCTTT.

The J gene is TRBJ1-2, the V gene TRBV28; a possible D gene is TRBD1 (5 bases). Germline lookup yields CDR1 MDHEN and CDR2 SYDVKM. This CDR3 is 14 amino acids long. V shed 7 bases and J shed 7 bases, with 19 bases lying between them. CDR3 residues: CASTSGGRLGGYTF. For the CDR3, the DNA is TGTGCCAGCACGTCCGGGGGTAGGCTAGGTGGCTACACCTTC.

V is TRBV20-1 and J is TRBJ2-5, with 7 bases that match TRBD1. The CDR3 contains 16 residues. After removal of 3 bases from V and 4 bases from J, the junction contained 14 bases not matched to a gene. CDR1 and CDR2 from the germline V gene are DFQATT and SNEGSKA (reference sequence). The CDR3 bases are TGCAGTGCTAGTTCCCCCCAACAGGGGTCAGGAGAGACCCAGTACTTC. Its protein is CSASSPQQGSGETQYF.